Presented here are 30 T cell receptor beta chains from one specimen sequenced in a study of T cell repertoires in cytomegalovirus infection. MiXCR, applied by TCRdb to the reads, yields one record per CDR3 protein. The sample has roughly 720,000 distinct CDR3 sequences, 35% to 40% seen once. The source material was PBMCs. These receptors all come from a human donor in good health (CMV status not recorded). Some clones in this sample may be carry-over from other donors' samples.

This clonotype was recorded only once. The chain uses TRBV2 and TRBJ1-3; D is perhaps TRBD1 (5 bases). Trimming removed 1 base from V and 2 bases from J, with 9 bases in between. This CDR3 contains 15 residues. CDR1 is SNHLY, CDR2 FYNNEI, per germline. The CDR3 coding sequence is TGTGCCAGCAGTGAAGGAGGGGCGCCTGGAAACACCATATATTTT. Amino acids: CASSEGGAPGNTIYF.

The V gene is TRBV2, the J gene TRBJ1-5, with 7 bases fitting TRBD1. Germline CDR1 is SNHLY and CDR2 is FYNNEI. This CDR3 spans 16 amino acids. Trimming cost V 1 base and J 2 bases; bases outside gene matches: 5. The CDR3 loop reads CASSEGMGQRNQPQHF. As DNA, the CDR3 is TGTGCCAGCAGTGAAGGTATGGGACAGCGCAATCAGCCCCAGCATTTT. The full variable domain, rest sourced from reference TRBV2 and TRBJ1-5, is EPEVTQTPSHQVTQMGQEVILRCVPISNHLYFYWYRQILGQKVEFLVSFYNNEISEKSEIFDDQFSVERPDGSNFTLKIRSTKLEDSAMYFCASSEGMGQRNQPQHFGDGTRLSIL.

The table lists this clonotype with a few counts. The rearrangement links TRBV7-2 to TRBJ1-5, with D unresolved. The CDR3 totals 14 residues. CDR1 and CDR2 (germline): SGHTA, FQGNSA. Trimming pared 0 bases from V and 4 bases from J, leaving 7 bases between. CDR3 protein: CASSLAPGNQPQHF. In nucleotides, the CDR3 is TGTGCCAGCAGCTTAGCTCCGGGGAATCAGCCCCAGCATTTT.

The V call is TRBV12-3 or TRBV12-4, the J call TRBJ2-7; D remains unclear. This CDR3 comprises 13 residues. The V and J ends lost 5 bases and 6 bases respectively, with 14 bases between them. CDR3: CASSPGRGSEQYF. The CDR3 bases are TGTGCCAGCAGTCCCGGACGTGGTTCCGAGCAGTACTTC.

J is TRBJ2-7 and V is TRBV28; 8 nucleotides agree with TRBD1. This CDR3 comprises 15 residues. The junction had 9 bases not matched to a gene; V was cut back by 6 bases and J by 2 bases. CDR1 and CDR2 (germline): MDHEN, SYDVKM. The DNA for the CDR3 is TGTGCCAGCAGCGCACCGGGGACAGGAGCCTACGAGCAGTACTTC. Translating gives CASSAPGTGAYEQYF.

This clonotype has more than one count but fewer than ten. The chain recombines TRBV5-1 with TRBJ2-1; TRBD2 might be the D (6 bases). The germline V gene has CDR1 SGHRS and CDR2 YFSETQ. This CDR3 is built from 15 residues. V lost 1 base and J lost 1, with 9 bases in between. CDR3: CASSLSAGSYNEQFF. The CDR3 bases are TGCGCCAGCAGCTTGTCGGCGGGGTCCTACAATGAGCAGTTCTTC. Together with reference TRBV5-1 and TRBJ2-1, the CDR3 gives the full variable domain: KAGVTQTPRYLIKTRGQQVTLSCSPISGHRSVSWYQQTPGQGLQFLFEYFSETQRNKGNFPGRFSGRQFSNSRSEMNVSTLELGDSALYLCASSLSAGSYNEQFFGPGTRLTVL.

V and J are TRBV28 and TRBJ1-5; D perhaps matches TRBD1 (6 bases). The length of the CDR3 is 16 residues. Germline CDR1 is MDHEN and CDR2 is SYDVKM. V lost 7 bases and J 6 bases, leaving 22 bases between the germline ends. The CDR3 DNA is TGTGCCAGCACCGGTTTGGGCAGGGGTGTTGGTCAGCCCCAGCATTTT. Its protein is CASTGLGRGVGQPQHF. The entire variable domain, with the rest obtained from reference TRBV28 and TRBJ1-5, is as follows: DVKVTQSSRYLVKRTGEKVFLECVQDMDHENMFWYRQDPGLGLRLIYFSYDVKMKEKGDIPEGYSVSREKKERFSLILESASTNQTSMYLCASTGLGRGVGQPQHFGDGTRLSIL.

This clonotype was seen a few times. V gene TRBV19 combines with J gene TRBJ2-1; D is undetermined. There are 14 residues in the CDR3. Trimming removed 7 bases from V and 2 bases from J, with 12 bases in between. Looked up from germline, CDR1 is LNHDA and CDR2 is SQIVND (reference sequence). CDR3 loop: CASTGSQAYNEQFF. In DNA, the CDR3 is TGTGCCAGTACCGGCAGTCAGGCCTACAATGAGCAGTTCTTC.

At least ten counts were recorded for this clonotype. The V gene is TRBV7-2, the J gene TRBJ1-4; D gene ambiguous. The CDR3 is 16 amino acids. Germline V lookup: CDR1 SGHTA, CDR2 FQGNSA. V was cut by 5 bases and J by 0 bases, with 13 bases left in between. This chain's CDR3 is CASSPRSLATNEKLFF. CDR3 in DNA: TGTGCCAGCAGCCCCCGCAGCTTGGCAACTAATGAAAAACTGTTTTTT.

V and J are TRBV24-1 and TRBJ1-4; D gene unclear. Germline values: CDR1 KGHDR, CDR2 SFDVKD. CDR3 size: 15 residues. V lost 9 bases and J lost 8, with 21 bases in between. DNA for the CDR3: TGTGCCACCGACTGGAAACGGGCCTTAAACGAAAAACTGTTTTTT. It codes for CATDWKRALNEKLFF.

This clonotype has ten or more counts. The V and J genes are TRBV28 and TRBJ2-7, with 8 bases fitting TRBD2. The CDR3 length is 15 residues. Per the germline V gene, CDR1 is MDHEN and CDR2 is SYDVKM. The J segment lost 3 bases and the V segment lost 6 bases, leaving 10 bases of the junction unmatched. CDR3 nucleotide sequence: TGTGCCAGCAGCTACACTAGCGGAAGTTTCTACGAGCAGTACTTC. Amino acids: CASSYTSGSFYEQYF.

This clonotype showed up just once. A much larger clone differs from this one at a single base, so this may be a read error. It is likely a read error, because the conserved phenylalanine at the end of the CDR3 is missing. This sequence joins TRBV4-1 and TRBJ2-1; 12 positions match TRBD1. This CDR3 contains 17 residues. The germline CDR1 and CDR2 sequences are MGHRA and YSYEKL. With V trimmed by 4 bases and J by 5 bases, 9 bases remained unmatched. DNA for the CDR3: TGCGCCAGCAGCCTAATTCCGGGACAGGGGGCTCACAATGAGCAGTTCTTA. Translating gives CASSLIPGQGAHNEQFL.

This CDR3 reads CASRDRASFEQYF. The CDR3, as DNA: TGTGCCAGTAGGGACAGGGCCTCGTTCGAGCAGTACTTC. This rearrangement joins TRBV19 to TRBJ2-7; 8 nucleotides match TRBD1. Germline lookup yields CDR1 LNHDA and CDR2 SQIVND (reference sequence). V dropped 6 bases and J dropped 6; count of bases not matched to a gene: 7. This CDR3 spans 13 amino acids.

This rearrangement joins TRBV7-2 to TRBJ1-1; D remains ambiguous. Trimming stripped 1 base from V and 13 bases from J, with 22 bases between. The germline V gene has CDR1 SGHTA and CDR2 FQGNSA. The CDR3 loop spans 15 amino acids. The chain's CDR3 is CASSLVSRMNTDDFF. CDR3 in DNA: TGTGCCAGCAGCTTAGTCTCCAGGATGAACACTGACGATTTCTTT. Variable domain in full (rest from reference TRBV7-2 and TRBJ1-1): GAGVSQSPSNKVTEKGKDVELRCDPISGHTALYWYRQSLGQGLEFLIYFQGNSAPDKSGLPSDRFSAERTGGSVSTLTIQRTQQEDSAVYLCASSLVSRMNTDDFFGQGTRLTVV.

V and J are TRBV28 and TRBJ2-3, with TRBD2 as a possible D gene (6 bases). Per the germline V gene, CDR1 is MDHEN and CDR2 is SYDVKM. The V gene lost 3 bases and the J gene lost 9 bases, with 10 bases spanning the gap. The CDR3 is 12 residues long. The CDR3: CASSLRGLTQYF. In nucleotides, the CDR3 is TGTGCCAGCAGTTTGCGGGGTTTAACGCAGTATTTT. Filled out from reference TRBV28 and TRBJ2-3, the complete variable domain reads DVKVTQSSRYLVKRTGEKVFLECVQDMDHENMFWYRQDPGLGLRLIYFSYDVKMKEKGDIPEGYSVSREKKERFSLILESASTNQTSMYLCASSLRGLTQYFGPGTRLTVL.

There are a few counts of this clonotype. The rearrangement links TRBV6-6 to TRBJ1-1; D is undetermined. V was trimmed by 5 bases and J by 2 bases, leaving 18 bases between them. From germline, CDR1 is MNHNY and CDR2 SVGAGI (reference sequence). The length of the CDR3 is 16 residues. The CDR3 bases are TGTGCCAGCAGTGGACCCCATACGTTGGACAACACTGAAGCTTTCTTT. This sequence encodes CASSGPHTLDNTEAFF.

This clonotype has ten or more counts. The CDR3 region is CASSTKTSGTYEQYF. For the CDR3, the DNA is TGTGCCAGCAGCACCAAGACTAGCGGCACCTACGAGCAGTACTTC. This rearrangement joins TRBV7-8 to TRBJ2-7; 9 nucleotides align to TRBD2. CDR3 size: 15 residues. J gave up 2 bases and V 5 bases, and 7 bases lay outside the gene matches. Germline values: CDR1 SGHVS, CDR2 FQNEAQ.

The table lists this clonotype with a few counts. This chain uses TRBV28 with TRBJ2-7; possible D gene TRBD1, 5 bases. CDR1 is MDHEN and CDR2 is SYDVKM in the germline V gene. This CDR3 spans 16 amino acids. Trimming cost V 5 bases and J 1 base, with 18 bases left between them. CDR3 loop: CASSPATAWLSYEQYF. CDR3 nucleotides: TGTGCCAGCAGTCCTGCGACAGCATGGCTTTCCTACGAGCAGTACTTC.

This clonotype was observed a handful of times. The gene calls are TRBV7-6 and TRBJ2-3; D remains unclear. This CDR3 has 15 amino acids. CDR1 is SGHVS, CDR2 FNYEAQ, per germline. V lost 1 base and J 2 bases, leaving 10 bases between the germline ends. Written as DNA, the CDR3 is TGTGCCAGCAGCTTAGGTATCTTATTCACAGATACGCAGTATTTT. Translated, it gives CASSLGILFTDTQYF.

V usage is TRBV29-1 and J usage is TRBJ1-1; a weak D match, TRBD1 (6 bases). From germline, CDR1 is SQVTM and CDR2 ANQGSEA. Trimming shortened V by 3 bases and J by 4 bases, and 12 bases separated the two germline ends. The CDR3 contains 13 residues. CDR3 region: CSVEWGRGTEAFF. CDR3 DNA sequence: TGCAGCGTTGAGTGGGGGCGAGGCACTGAAGCTTTCTTT.

J is TRBJ1-2 and V is TRBV10-3, with TRBD1 identical over 7 bases. This CDR3 is 15 amino acids long. Germline lookup yields CDR1 ENHRY and CDR2 SYGVKD. V gave up 7 bases and J gave up 3 bases; unmatched junction bases: 11. The CDR3 region is CAITEAQGVYYGYTF. CDR3 nucleotide sequence: TGTGCCATCACCGAAGCCCAGGGGGTGTACTATGGCTACACCTTC.

This clonotype turned up a few times. The V call is TRBV6-6, the J call TRBJ1-2; 9 bases match TRBD1. The CDR3 totals 14 residues. CDR1 is MNHNY and CDR2 is SVGAGI in the germline V gene (reference sequence). Losses at the gene ends were 2 bases for V and 5 bases for J; bases not matched to a gene: 3. In DNA form, the CDR3 reads TGTGCCAGCAGTTACGGCGGACAGGGGTATGGCTACACCTTC. It specifies CASSYGGQGYGYTF.

The chain links TRBV29-1 to TRBJ1-1; the D is unclear. Germline V gene lookup returns CDR1 SQVTM and CDR2 ANQGSEA. The V gene lost 4 bases and the J gene lost 3 bases, with 15 bases spanning the gap. The length of the CDR3 is 14 residues. CDR3 DNA: TGCAGCGTTGTCCTTATGATAGCGGACACTGAAGCTTTCTTT. It translates to CSVVLMIADTEAFF.

The chain links TRBV20-1 to TRBJ2-2, with 10 positions matching TRBD1. Germline V gives CDR1 DFQATT, CDR2 SNEGSKA (reference sequence). The V and J ends lost 6 bases and 8 bases, in that order; junction bases with no gene match: 12. The CDR3 is made up of 15 amino acids. CDR3 region: CSARMTGTGVGELFF. The CDR3 DNA follows: TGCAGTGCAAGAATGACCGGGACAGGGGTAGGGGAGCTGTTTTTT.

This clonotype was detected a few times. The chain uses TRBV6-1 and TRBJ2-1; 9 nucleotides match TRBD2. The CDR3 totals 17 residues. J was trimmed by 3 bases and V by 4 bases; bases with no gene match: 10. CDR1 and CDR2 from the germline V gene are MNHNS and SASEGT. CDR3 sequence: CASSGARAGGNYNEQFF. CDR3 nucleotides: TGTGCCAGCAGTGGGGCTAGGGCGGGAGGGAACTACAATGAGCAGTTCTTC.

The rearrangement uses TRBV28 and TRBJ2-5, with 12 nucleotides matching TRBD2. Germline V lookup: CDR1 MDHEN, CDR2 SYDVKM. With 5 bases clipped from V and 9 bases from J, the junction kept 13 bases outside the gene matches. The CDR3 consists of 16 residues. CDR3 protein: CASSEIGSSGRGSQYF. CDR3 sequence (DNA): TGTGCCAGCAGTGAAATAGGTTCTAGCGGGAGGGGTTCCCAGTACTTC. The complete variable domain, with remaining parts taken from reference TRBV28 and TRBJ2-5, reads DVKVTQSSRYLVKRTGEKVFLECVQDMDHENMFWYRQDPGLGLRLIYFSYDVKMKEKGDIPEGYSVSREKKERFSLILESASTNQTSMYLCASSEIGSSGRGSQYFGPGTRLLVL.

This clonotype was detected only a few times. The gene calls are TRBV5-5 and TRBJ2-1; D not certain. V was pared by 2 bases and J by 2 bases, with 17 bases between. This CDR3 contains 17 residues. CDR1 is SGHKS and CDR2 is YYEKEE in the germline V gene (reference sequence). In DNA form, the CDR3 reads TGTGCCAGCAGCTTCACGCCCCCAGCCTTTACCTACAATGAGCAGTTCTTC. Protein product: CASSFTPPAFTYNEQFF.

This clonotype was counted ten times or more. The CDR3 reads CASSLLGSGRNEQFF. The CDR3 bases are TGTGCCAGCAGCTTATTGGGTAGCGGGAGGAATGAGCAGTTCTTC. The chain uses TRBV7-8 and TRBJ2-1; 10 nucleotides line up with TRBD2. Unmatched junction bases numbered 5, after V lost 2 bases and J lost 7 bases. The CDR3 contains 15 residues. Germline CDR1 is SGHVS and CDR2 is FQNEAQ.

This rearrangement joins TRBV7-8 to TRBJ1-5; D not resolved. From germline, CDR1 is SGHVS and CDR2 FQNEAQ. V was clipped by 7 bases and J by 2 bases, with 12 bases between them. The CDR3 covers 14 residues. As DNA, the CDR3 is TGTGCCAGCAAGAGAGCCGAAGGCAATCAGCCCCAGCATTTT. Its translation: CASKRAEGNQPQHF. Filled out from reference TRBV7-8 and TRBJ1-5, the complete variable domain reads GAGVSQSPRYKVAKRGQDVALRCDPISGHVSLFWYQQALGQGPEFLTYFQNEAQLDKSGLPSDRFFAERPEGSVSTLKIQRTQQEDSAVYLCASKRAEGNQPQHFGDGTRLSIL.

This chain connects TRBV28 to TRBJ1-1, with 9 nucleotides matching TRBD1. CDR1 MDHEN and CDR2 SYDVKM come from the germline V gene. Unmatched junction bases numbered 4, after V lost 3 bases and J lost 5 bases. There are 14 residues in the CDR3. CDR3 DNA: TGTGCCAGCAGTTTTGTTGGGACAGGGACTGAAGCTTTCTTT. Protein: CASSFVGTGTEAFF. The entire variable domain, with the rest obtained from reference TRBV28 and TRBJ1-1, is as follows: DVKVTQSSRYLVKRTGEKVFLECVQDMDHENMFWYRQDPGLGLRLIYFSYDVKMKEKGDIPEGYSVSREKKERFSLILESASTNQTSMYLCASSFVGTGTEAFFGQGTRLTVV.